This T cell receptor (beta chain) was identified during a study of T-cell memory formation after mild COVID-19. TCRdb re-called the 5' RACE reads with MiXCR, one entry per CDR3 protein. The repertoire holds more than 400,000 distinct CDR3 sequences, with around a sixth as singletons. The CDR3 covers 14 residues. Germline CDR1 and CDR2: SEHNR and FQNEAQ (reference sequence). Trimming left V 5 bases short and J 0 bases short, with 11 bases between. Specimen: PBMCs or a T cell subset sorted from them (not recorded which). The chain has TRBV7-9 and TRBJ2-7; the D is unclear. The source of this sequence is an adult woman who had mild COVID-19 (a few samples of this study predate the infection). Cell type and time point are not known. The CDR3 nucleotides are TGTGCCAGCAGCGATTCGGGCAACTCCTACGAGCAGTACTTC. This codes for CASSDSGNSYEQYF.